The 27 T cell receptor beta chains reported below all come from one sample, sequenced in a study of T cell repertoires in cytomegalovirus infection. TCRdb called the reads again in MiXCR, with one record for every CDR3 protein. The table has a few hundred thousand distinct CDR3 sequences, 40% seen once. Their antigen targets remain unknown. The material was cultured PBMCs, obtained from culture after CMV antigen stimulation. The receptors stem from a human donor in good health (CMV status not recorded). Some clones in this sample may be carry-over from other donors' samples.

This clonotype came up once. The rearrangement links TRBV11-2 to TRBJ2-2; perhaps TRBD1 as D (6 bases). Germline CDR1 reads SGHAT; CDR2 reads FQNNGV. V was clipped by 6 bases and J by 6 bases, with 17 bases between them. The CDR3 has 15 residues. CDR3 protein: CASRPGVLVAGELFF. CDR3 DNA sequence: TGTGCCAGCAGGCCAGGGGTATTGGTCGCCGGGGAGCTGTTTTTT. The full variable domain, its missing parts supplied by reference TRBV11-2 and TRBJ2-2, is EAGVAQSPRYKIIEKRQSVAFWCNPISGHATLYWYQQILGQGPKLLIQFQNNGVVDDSQLPKDRFSAERLKGVDSTLKIQPAKLEDSAVYLCASRPGVLVAGELFFGEGSRLTVL.

This clonotype was observed a handful of times. The chain links TRBV12-3 or TRBV12-4 to TRBJ1-2; possible D gene TRBD1, 5 bases. Deletions cut 7 bases from V and 2 bases from J, with 20 bases between. The length of the CDR3 is 16 residues. This chain's CDR3 is CASTSSPGTENYGYTF. CDR3 DNA: TGTGCCAGCACCTCGAGTCCCGGGACCGAGAACTATGGCTACACCTTC.

The chain uses TRBV12-3 or TRBV12-4 and TRBJ2-1; D is undetermined. The V end was cut by 6 bases, the J end by 7 bases, with 13 bases between. The CDR3 covers 13 residues. The DNA of the CDR3 is TGTGCCAGCAGATTTGCCGGTGGAAATGAGCAGTTCTTC. Translated: CASRFAGGNEQFF.

This clonotype turned up a few times. One junction end disagrees with the germline gene, perhaps due to a read error. The chain uses TRBV6-1 and TRBJ1-2; D remains ambiguous. Germline V lookup: CDR1 MNHNS, CDR2 SASEGT. This CDR3 has 15 amino acids. CDR3 residues: CASSETHFRASPHYF. CDR3 nucleotides: TGTGCCAGCAGTGAAACACATTTTCGGGCCTCCCCACACTACTTC.

This clonotype was counted only a few times. The chain employs TRBV7-2 and TRBJ2-7; no firm D call. Trimming cost V 5 bases and J 2 bases, with 13 bases left between them. CDR3 size: 14 residues. CDR1 is SGHTA and CDR2 is FQGNSA in the germline V gene. CDR3 DNA: TGTGCCAGCAGCCCTCGGCTTATAACCTACGAGCAGTACTTC. It encodes CASSPRLITYEQYF. The entire variable domain, with the rest obtained from reference TRBV7-2 and TRBJ2-7, is as follows: GAGVSQSPSNKVTEKGKDVELRCDPISGHTALYWYRQSLGQGLEFLIYFQGNSAPDKSGLPSDRFSAERTGGSVSTLTIQRTQQEDSAVYLCASSPRLITYEQYFGPGTRLTVT.

The rearrangement links TRBV7-2 to TRBJ2-5, with no clear D. Looked up from germline, CDR1 is SGHTA and CDR2 is FQGNSA. This CDR3 is built from 12 residues. V lost 5 bases, J lost 5 bases, and 9 bases lay in between. The CDR3 is CASSHFPETQYF. The CDR3 coding sequence is TGTGCCAGCAGCCACTTCCCGGAGACCCAGTACTTC.

In its sample, this clonotype was seen a few times. The chain is built from TRBV10-2 and TRBJ2-3, with D possibly called TRBD1 or TRBD2 (6 bases each). Trimming shortened V by 8 bases and J by 5 bases, and 17 bases separated the two germline ends. CDR3 size: 14 residues. Germline V gives CDR1 WSHSY, CDR2 SAAADI. The CDR3, as DNA: TGCGCCAGCGCGGTGGGGGGCCAGAGAGATACGCAGTATTTT. As protein: CASAVGGQRDTQYF.

The rearrangement joins TRBV6-6 to TRBJ1-2; 9 bases match TRBD1. The trim removed 6 bases at V and 8 bases at J, leaving 7 bases unmatched. Germline CDR1 MNHNY, CDR2 SVGAGI (reference sequence). This CDR3 contains 13 residues. The CDR3 sequence is CASREQGAGGYTF. The CDR3 region has the DNA TGTGCCAGCAGAGAACAGGGGGCAGGGGGCTACACCTTC.

This clonotype was recorded a few times. The V and J genes are TRBV7-2 and TRBJ1-6; D is unresolved. Germline V gene data show CDR1 as SGHTA and CDR2 as FQGNSA. V lost 0 bases and J lost 8, with 11 bases in between. CDR3 length: 15 amino acids. The DNA of the CDR3 is TGTGCCAGCAGCTTAGCGATGGGCCTTTATTCACCCCTCCACTTT. Its translation is CASSLAMGLYSPLHF. Complete variable domain (other parts from reference TRBV7-2 and TRBJ1-6): GAGVSQSPSNKVTEKGKDVELRCDPISGHTALYWYRQSLGQGLEFLIYFQGNSAPDKSGLPSDRFSAERTGGSVSTLTIQRTQQEDSAVYLCASSLAMGLYSPLHFGNGTRLTVT.

The table lists this clonotype with a count of one. This chain links TRBV12-3 or TRBV12-4 with TRBJ1-2, with D possibly matching TRBD1 (5 bases). The CDR3 is made up of 13 amino acids. Trimming pared 5 bases from V and 12 bases from J, leaving 19 bases between. The CDR3, as DNA: TGTGCCAGCAGTCGAGCCCGGGGGACGGGCGACACCTTC. This translates into CASSRARGTGDTF.

This clonotype was detected a few times. The chain carries TRBV7-2 and TRBJ1-2, with D uncertain. Trimming left V 3 bases short and J 4 bases short, with 12 bases between. CDR1 is SGHTA, CDR2 FQGNSA, per germline. The CDR3 covers 14 residues. This CDR3 reads CASSFSGPGYGYTF. DNA for the CDR3: TGTGCCAGCAGCTTTTCCGGACCGGGCTATGGCTACACCTTC.

In its sample, this clonotype was seen a few times. The rearrangement links TRBV29-1 to TRBJ2-7; D is unclear. In germline, CDR1 is SQVTM, CDR2 ANQGSEA. The CDR3 consists of 11 residues. The V gene lost 5 bases and the J gene lost 6 bases, with 11 bases spanning the gap. CDR3 DNA: TGCAGCGTTACGGCCGGGCGCGAGCAGTACTTC. Translated, it gives CSVTAGREQYF.

The chain has TRBV7-6 and TRBJ1-4; 8 bases align to TRBD1. This CDR3 contains 15 residues. In germline, CDR1 is SGHVS, CDR2 FNYEAQ. The junction had 6 bases not matched to a gene; V was cut back by 1 base and J by 8 bases. This chain's CDR3 is CASSLGVAGGEKLFF. The CDR3 region has the DNA TGTGCCAGCAGCTTAGGAGTGGCAGGGGGCGAAAAACTGTTTTTT.

The CDR3 sequence is CASSNHPGTPYNEQFF. The CDR3 DNA follows: TGTGCCAGCAGCAATCACCCCGGGACACCATACAATGAGCAGTTCTTC. This chain connects TRBV9 to TRBJ2-1, with D perhaps matching TRBD1 (6 bases). Trimming shortened V by 4 bases and J by 4 bases, and 18 bases separated the two germline ends. The V gene's germline CDR1 is SGDLS and CDR2 YYNGEE. The CDR3 is 16 residues long. Full variable domain (rest looked up from reference TRBV9 and TRBJ2-1): DSGVTQTPKHLITATGQRVTLRCSPRSGDLSVYWYQQSLDQGLQFLIQYYNGEERAKGNILERFSAQQFPDLHSELNLSSLELGDSALYFCASSNHPGTPYNEQFFGPGTRLTVL.

The chain joins TRBV20-1 to TRBJ1-5; 7 nucleotides match TRBD1. The CDR3 length is 13 residues. After removal of 5 bases from V and 6 bases from J, the junction contained 7 bases not matched to a gene. The germline V gene encodes CDR1 DFQATT and CDR2 SNEGSKA (reference sequence). The CDR3 DNA reads TGCAGTGCTCGGACAGGTTTACTTCAGCCCCAGCATTTT. Translating it yields CSARTGLLQPQHF.

This chain uses TRBV3-1 with TRBJ1-6; a weak D match, TRBD1 (5 bases). Germline loops: CDR1 LGHDT, CDR2 YNNKEL (reference sequence). V lost 5 bases and J lost 13, with 15 bases in between. The length of the CDR3 is 13 residues. CDR3 amino acids: CASSTGFLTPLHF. The CDR3 nucleotides read TGTGCCAGCAGCACAGGTTTCTTAACCCCCCTCCACTTT.

The chain couples TRBV7-2 to TRBJ2-1, with a possible D match to TRBD2 (5 bases). Looked up from germline, CDR1 is SGHTA and CDR2 is FQGNSA. The CDR3 contains 15 residues. The ends were cut back, 1 base at V and 1 base at J, with 8 bases in the middle. The CDR3 region has the DNA TGTGCCAGCAGCTTAGGGGAGCCTTCCTACAATGAGCAGTTCTTC. Translated, it gives CASSLGEPSYNEQFF.

This chain links TRBV7-2 with TRBJ1-2; 8 bases are a match to TRBD1. CDR1 is SGHTA and CDR2 is FQGNSA in the germline V gene. The CDR3 loop spans 14 amino acids. The V segment lost 5 bases and the J segment 8 bases; nucleotides outside the gene matches: 10. The CDR3 here is CASSAQGAGGGYTF. CDR3 DNA: TGTGCCAGCAGCGCTCAGGGGGCTGGTGGGGGCTACACCTTC.

The chain is built from TRBV7-2 and TRBJ1-3; D may be TRBD1 (5 bases). The germline gives CDR1 SGHTA, CDR2 FQGNSA. This CDR3 contains 15 residues. Between the trimmed V and J ends, which lost 0 bases and 0 bases, there was a span of 6 bases. The CDR3 spells CASSLAQGSGNTIYF. The CDR3 DNA sequence: TGTGCCAGCAGCTTAGCGCAGGGCTCTGGAAACACCATATATTTT.

The CDR3 region is CASSRGLAYSYEQYF. For the CDR3, the DNA is TGTGCCAGCAGTAGAGGACTAGCGTATTCCTACGAGCAGTACTTC. The chain combines TRBV5-6 with TRBJ2-7; 9 bases match TRBD2. The germline V gene has CDR1 SGHDT and CDR2 YYEEEE. V dropped 5 bases and J dropped 1; count of bases not matched to a gene: 7. The CDR3 consists of 15 residues. The complete variable domain, with remaining parts taken from reference TRBV5-6 and TRBJ2-7, reads DAGVTQSPTHLIKTRGQQVTLRCSPKSGHDTVSWYQQALGQGPQFIFQYYEEEERQRGNFPDRFSGHQFPNYSSELNVNALLLGDSALYLCASSRGLAYSYEQYFGPGTRLTVT.

In this sample, this clonotype turned up a few times. The chain is built from TRBV3-1 and TRBJ2-2; D is possibly TRBD2 (5 bases). V lost 7 bases to trimming and J lost 6 bases, with 9 bases between them. The CDR3 is made up of 12 amino acids. Looked up from germline, CDR1 is LGHDT and CDR2 is YNNKEL (reference sequence). CDR3 amino acids: CASTQRAGELFF. DNA for the CDR3: TGTGCCAGCACGCAGAGGGCCGGGGAGCTGTTTTTT.

This rearrangement joins TRBV12-3 or TRBV12-4 to TRBJ2-7; the match to TRBD2 covers 8 bases. V gave up 2 bases and J gave up 3 bases; unmatched junction bases: 12. The CDR3 is 17 residues long. CDR3: CASSLTPLGGRRYEQYF. The CDR3 coding sequence is TGTGCCAGCAGTTTAACCCCCCTTGGCGGGAGGCGCTACGAGCAGTACTTC.

The genes are TRBV11-2 and TRBJ2-3; D ambiguous. CDR1 SGHAT and CDR2 FQNNGV come from the germline V gene. The ends were cut back, 4 bases at V and 12 bases at J, with 11 bases in the middle. The CDR3 length is 11 residues. The chain's CDR3 is CASSSRQIQYF. The CDR3 region has the DNA TGTGCCAGCAGCTCCAGACAAATCCAGTATTTT.

The V and J genes are TRBV7-9 and TRBJ1-2, with D unclear. The CDR3 is made up of 13 amino acids. V shed 6 bases and J shed 7 bases, with 15 bases lying between them. Germline assignment: CDR1 SEHNR and CDR2 FQNEAQ (reference sequence). CDR3: CASSPLTGSGYTF. CDR3 in DNA: TGTGCCAGCAGTCCGCTCACGGGGAGTGGCTACACCTTC.

This clonotype turned up a few times. V is TRBV19 and J is TRBJ2-3; 7 bases are a match to TRBD2. Trimming took 8 bases from V and 5 from J; bases not matched to a gene: 13. The CDR3 is made up of 15 amino acids. Germline CDR1 is LNHDA and CDR2 is SQIVND (reference sequence). The CDR3 reads CASGHSSGWGDTQYF. CDR3 nucleotide sequence: TGTGCCAGTGGGCACTCTAGCGGTTGGGGAGATACGCAGTATTTT.

This clonotype turned up a few times. This chain links TRBV20-1 with TRBJ2-5; 7 nucleotides agree with TRBD2. This CDR3 is 17 amino acids long. V lost 2 bases, J lost 2 bases, and 14 bases stayed unmatched. CDR1 and CDR2 (germline): DFQATT, SNEGSKA (reference sequence). Here the CDR3 reads CSARIVASGHQQETQYF. CDR3 nucleotide sequence: TGCAGTGCTAGAATCGTGGCTAGCGGCCACCAACAAGAGACCCAGTACTTC.

The V gene is TRBV7-2, the J gene TRBJ2-5; D gene unclear. The CDR3 covers 13 residues. Germline V gives CDR1 SGHTA, CDR2 FQGNSA. Trimming stripped 2 bases from V and 5 bases from J, with 9 bases between. For the CDR3, the DNA is TGTGCCAGCAGCTTATTCCCAAAGGAGACCCAGTACTTC. Amino acids: CASSLFPKETQYF.